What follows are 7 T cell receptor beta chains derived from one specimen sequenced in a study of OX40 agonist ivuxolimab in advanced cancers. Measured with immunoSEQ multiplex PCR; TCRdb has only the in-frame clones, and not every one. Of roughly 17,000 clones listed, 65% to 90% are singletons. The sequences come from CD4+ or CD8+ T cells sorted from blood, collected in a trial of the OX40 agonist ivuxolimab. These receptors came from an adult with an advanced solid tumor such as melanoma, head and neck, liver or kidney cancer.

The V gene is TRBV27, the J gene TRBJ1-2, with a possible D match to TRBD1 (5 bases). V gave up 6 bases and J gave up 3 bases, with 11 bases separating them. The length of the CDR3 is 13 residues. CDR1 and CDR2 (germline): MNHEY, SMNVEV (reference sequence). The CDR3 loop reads CASSPRGDYGYTF. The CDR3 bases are TGTGCCAGCAGCCCCCGGGGGGACTATGGCTACACCTTC.

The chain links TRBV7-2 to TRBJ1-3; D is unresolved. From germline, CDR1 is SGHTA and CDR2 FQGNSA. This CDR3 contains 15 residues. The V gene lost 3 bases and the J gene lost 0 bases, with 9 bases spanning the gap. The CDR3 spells CASSFGRNSGNTIYF. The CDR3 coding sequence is TGTGCCAGCAGCTTTGGTCGGAACTCTGGAAACACCATATATTTT.

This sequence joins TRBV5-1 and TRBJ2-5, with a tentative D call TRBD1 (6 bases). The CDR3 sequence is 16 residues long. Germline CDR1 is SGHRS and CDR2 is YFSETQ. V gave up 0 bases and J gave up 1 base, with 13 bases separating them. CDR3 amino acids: CASSLAARGGQETQYF. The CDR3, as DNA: TGCGCCAGCAGCTTGGCTGCCAGGGGCGGCCAAGAGACCCAGTACTTC.

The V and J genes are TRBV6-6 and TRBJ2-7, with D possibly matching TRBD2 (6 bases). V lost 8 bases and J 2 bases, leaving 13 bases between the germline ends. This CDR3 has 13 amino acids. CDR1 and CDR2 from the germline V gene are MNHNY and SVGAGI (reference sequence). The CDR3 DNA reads TGTGCCAGCGGCGGGGCAATCCCCTACGAGCAGTACTTC. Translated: CASGGAIPYEQYF.

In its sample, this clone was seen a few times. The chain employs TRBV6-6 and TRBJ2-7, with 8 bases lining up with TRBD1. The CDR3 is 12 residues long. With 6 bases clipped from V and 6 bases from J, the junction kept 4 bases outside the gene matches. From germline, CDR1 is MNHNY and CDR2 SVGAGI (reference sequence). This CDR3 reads CASSAGTGEQYF. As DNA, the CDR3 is TGTGCCAGCAGCGCCGGGACAGGCGAGCAGTACTTC.

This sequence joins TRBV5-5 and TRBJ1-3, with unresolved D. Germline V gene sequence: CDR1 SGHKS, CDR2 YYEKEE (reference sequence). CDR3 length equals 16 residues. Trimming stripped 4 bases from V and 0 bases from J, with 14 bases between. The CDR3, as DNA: TGTGCCAGCAGCCCCCGGAGGTTCAGCTCTGGAAACACCATATATTTT. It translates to CASSPRRFSSGNTIYF.

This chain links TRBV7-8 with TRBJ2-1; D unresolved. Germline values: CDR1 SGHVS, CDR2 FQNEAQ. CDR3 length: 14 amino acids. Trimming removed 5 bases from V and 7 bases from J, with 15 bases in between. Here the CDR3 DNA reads TGTGCCAGCAGCACCCGACTGAGCCAGAATGAGCAGTTCTTC. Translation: CASSTRLSQNEQFF.